The T cell receptor (beta chain) described here comes from a study of blood T cell repertoires in COVID-19. The wider study: Spain, Italy and the United States supplied samples that represented acute and convalescent COVID-19. From T cells, B-cell-depleted T cells, or PBMCs came the material, which was cDNA or gDNA.

This CDR3 spans 15 amino acids. Trimming shortened V by 6 bases and J by 5 bases, and 19 bases separated the two germline ends. Germline V CDR1 and CDR2: SGHAT, FQNNGV. Authors' data handling: Amplification of reference gene primers was used by the study to estimate nucleated cell counts. Method: immunoSEQ multiplex PCR; TCRdb's copy keeps in-frame clones and lacks some. V, J and clone size were drawn from that table, and D and trimming were deduced from the DNA. The table shows 250,000 to 300,000 clones, with 89% occurring only once. The rearrangement uses TRBV11-2 and TRBJ1-1, with a tentative D call TRBD1 (5 bases). Sequencing was performed on peripheral blood. This TCR was sampled from a woman in her thirties or forties who had recovered from COVID-19. CDR3 residues: CASSPPGRAGTEAFF. As DNA, the CDR3 is TGTGCCAGCAGTCCCCCCGGCAGGGCAGGAACTGAAGCTTTCTTT.